The 9 T cell receptor beta chains listed next were all sequenced from one sample in a study of blood T cell repertoires in COVID-19. Some clones are missing from TCRdb's copy, which holds only in-frame ones; the method was immunoSEQ multiplex PCR. The table records 75,000 to 85,000 clones, about 90% of them present only once. Sequenced input: peripheral blood. The receptor source for this set is a man aged 45-65 years with active COVID-19.

The rearrangement uses TRBV11-3 and TRBJ2-3; 8 nucleotides match TRBD2. Germline V gene data show CDR1 as SGHNT and CDR2 as YENEEA. The CDR3 length is 16 residues. V dropped 1 base and J dropped 4; count of bases not matched to a gene: 7. The CDR3 protein is CASSLGGGGIPDTQYF. The CDR3 coding sequence is TGTGCCAGCAGCTTAGGCGGCGGGGGGATCCCAGATACGCAGTATTTT.

This chain links TRBV30 with TRBJ2-7; maybe TRBD1 (6 bases). CDR3 length: 16 residues. The ends were cut back, 0 bases at V and 2 bases at J, with 17 bases in the middle. CDR1 is GTSNPN and CDR2 is SVGIG in the germline V gene (reference sequence). The CDR3 sequence is CAWSVLGWAGAYEQYF. As DNA, the CDR3 is TGTGCCTGGAGTGTACTAGGCTGGGCAGGGGCCTACGAGCAGTACTTC.

This clone came up a few times. This sequence joins TRBV27 and TRBJ2-1; 8 bases agree with TRBD1. Germline-derived CDR1 and CDR2 are MNHEY and SMNVEV (reference sequence). CDR3 length: 15 residues. Trimming removed 4 bases from V and 4 bases from J; junction bases left unmatched: 6. The CDR3 DNA is TGTGCCAGCAGTTCGACAGGGGATCTTTACAATGAGCAGTTCTTC. Protein: CASSSTGDLYNEQFF.

V and J are TRBV4-3 and TRBJ1-4; 7 nucleotides match TRBD1. V dropped 3 bases and J dropped 16; count of bases not matched to a gene: 8. This CDR3 comprises 12 residues. CDR1 LGHNA and CDR2 YSLEER come from the germline V gene. CDR3 residues: CASSHPGQDPFF. CDR3 nucleotide sequence: TGCGCCAGCAGCCACCCCGGACAGGATCCGTTTTTT.

The genes are TRBV28 and TRBJ2-7; 7 nucleotides agree with TRBD2. The CDR3 contains 13 residues. Germline V gene lookup returns CDR1 MDHEN and CDR2 SYDVKM. Germline trimming cut 3 bases from V and 7 bases from J; bases unmatched to any gene: 6. CDR3 coding DNA: TGTGCCAGCAGTTTCGGCGGGAGAGATGAGCAGTACTTC. Encoded protein: CASSFGGRDEQYF.

The chain couples TRBV19 to TRBJ2-3; 11 nucleotides agree with TRBD2. The V segment lost 3 bases and the J segment 3 bases; nucleotides outside the gene matches: 8. Germline assignment: CDR1 LNHDA and CDR2 SQIVND (reference sequence). There are 17 residues in the CDR3. This chain's CDR3 is CASSILWASGRTDTQYF. The CDR3, as DNA: TGTGCCAGTAGTATTCTTTGGGCTAGCGGGAGGACAGATACGCAGTATTTT.

The chain recombines TRBV6-5 with TRBJ1-1; the D is unclear. V dropped 0 bases and J dropped 4 bases, with 6 bases sitting between them. Germline V lookup: CDR1 MNHEY, CDR2 SVGAGI. This CDR3 is built from 13 residues. For the CDR3, the DNA is TGTGCCAGCAGTTACTCTCGGGGCACTGAAGCTTTCTTT. Its protein product is CASSYSRGTEAFF.

The V gene is TRBV6-2 or TRBV6-3, the J gene TRBJ1-5; D possibly corresponds to TRBD1 (6 bases). Trimming cost V 6 bases and J 3 bases, with 15 bases left between them. Per the germline V gene, CDR1 is MNHEY and CDR2 is SVGEGT. CDR3 length: 15 residues. The CDR3 here is CASSPSSGANQPQHF. The CDR3 coding sequence is TGTGCCAGCAGCCCATCTTCAGGGGCCAATCAGCCCCAGCATTTT.

DNA for the CDR3: TGTGCCAGCAGCGTAGCTGAGGGGGAAATACAAGAGACCCAGTACTTC. This encodes CASSVAEGEIQETQYF. The chain joins TRBV9 to TRBJ2-5, with TRBD1 as a possible D gene (6 bases). This CDR3 contains 16 residues. The V end was cut by 0 bases, the J end by 2 bases, with 14 bases between. Germline V gene sequence: CDR1 SGDLS, CDR2 YYNGEE.